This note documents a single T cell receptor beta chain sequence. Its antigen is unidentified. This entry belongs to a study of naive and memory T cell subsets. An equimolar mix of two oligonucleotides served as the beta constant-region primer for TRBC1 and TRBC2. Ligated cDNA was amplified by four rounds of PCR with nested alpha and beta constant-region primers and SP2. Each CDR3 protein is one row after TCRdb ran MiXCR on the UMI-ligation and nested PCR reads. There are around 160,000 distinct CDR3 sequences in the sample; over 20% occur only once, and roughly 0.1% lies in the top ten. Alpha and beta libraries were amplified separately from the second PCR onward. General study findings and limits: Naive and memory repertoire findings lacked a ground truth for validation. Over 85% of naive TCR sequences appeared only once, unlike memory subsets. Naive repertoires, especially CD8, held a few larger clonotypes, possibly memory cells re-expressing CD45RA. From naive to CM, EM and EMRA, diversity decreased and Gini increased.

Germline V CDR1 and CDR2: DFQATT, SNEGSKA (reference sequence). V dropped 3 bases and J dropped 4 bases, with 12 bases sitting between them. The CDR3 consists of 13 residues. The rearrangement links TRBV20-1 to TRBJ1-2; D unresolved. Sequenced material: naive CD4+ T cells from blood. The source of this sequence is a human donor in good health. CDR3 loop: CSASQEFGYGYTF. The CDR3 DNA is TGCAGTGCTAGCCAGGAATTCGGCTATGGCTACACCTTC.